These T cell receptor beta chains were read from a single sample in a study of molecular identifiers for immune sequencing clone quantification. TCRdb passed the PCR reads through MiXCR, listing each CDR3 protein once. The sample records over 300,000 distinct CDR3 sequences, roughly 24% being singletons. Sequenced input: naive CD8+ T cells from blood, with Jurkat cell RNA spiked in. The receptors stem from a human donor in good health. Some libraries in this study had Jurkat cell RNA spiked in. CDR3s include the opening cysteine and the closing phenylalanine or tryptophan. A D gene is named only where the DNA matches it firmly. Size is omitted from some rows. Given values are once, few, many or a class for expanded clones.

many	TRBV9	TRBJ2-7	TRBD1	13	TGTGCCAGCAGCGTAGCAGGGACAGCTGAGCAGTACTTC	CASSVAGTAEQYF
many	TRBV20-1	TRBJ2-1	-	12	TGCAGTGCTAGGCGGTCGGGAGTAGAGCAGTTCTTC	CSARRSGVEQFF
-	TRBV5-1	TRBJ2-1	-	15	TGCGCCAGCAGCTTGTGGGTTAGCGGCTACAATGAGCAGTTCTTC	CASSLWVSGYNEQFF
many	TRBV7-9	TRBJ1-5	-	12	TGTGCCAGCAGCCGACTTAGCGAGTCCCAGCATTTT	CASSRLSESQHF
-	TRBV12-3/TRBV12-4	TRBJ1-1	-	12	TGTGCCAGCACCGCGGACGCCGCTGAAGCTTTCTTT	CASTADAAEAFF
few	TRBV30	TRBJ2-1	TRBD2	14	TGTGCCTGGAGTACGGGACTAGGGGGCAATGAGCAGTTCTTC	CAWSTGLGGNEQFF
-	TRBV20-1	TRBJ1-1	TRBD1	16	TGCAGTGCTGGCGACGACAGGGTCTTGATGAACACTGAAGCTTTCTTT	CSAGDDRVLMNTEAFF
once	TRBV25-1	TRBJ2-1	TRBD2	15	TGTGCCAGCGGTGCGTTAGCGGGGCCCAACAGTGAGCAGTTCTTC	CASGALAGPNSEQFF
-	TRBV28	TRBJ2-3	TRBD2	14	TGTGCCAGCAATGCGGGGGGTAGCACAGATACGCAGTATTTT	CASNAGGSTDTQYF
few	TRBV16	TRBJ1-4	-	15	TGTGCCAGCAGCCAGCTATCAGGATCTCCTGGAAAACTGTTTTTT	CASSQLSGSPGKLFF
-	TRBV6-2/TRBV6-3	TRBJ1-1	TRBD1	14	TGTGCCAGCTGGGACAGGGGGATAGACACTGAAGCTTTCTTT	CASWDRGIDTEAFF
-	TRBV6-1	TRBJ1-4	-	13	TGTGCCACGAAGCCCCCCAGAAATGAAAAACTGGTTTTT	CATKPPRNEKLVF
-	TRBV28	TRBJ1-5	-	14	TGTGCCAGCAGTTGGCGGTTGGGCGATCAGCCCCAGCATTTT	CASSWRLGDQPQHF
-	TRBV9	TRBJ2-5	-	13	TGTGCCAGCAGCAACATTTTGGGAGAGACCCAGTACTTC	CASSNILGETQYF
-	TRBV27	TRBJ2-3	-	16	TGTGCCAGCAACCCGCTCTTAGCGGAGAGCACAGATACGCAGTATTTT	CASNPLLAESTDTQYF
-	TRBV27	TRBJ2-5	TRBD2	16	TGTGCCAGCAGTTTATCGAGAGCGGGGGGGGAAGAGACCCAGTACTTC	CASSLSRAGGEETQYF
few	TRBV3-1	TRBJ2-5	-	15	TGTGCCAGCAGCCATGGGCCCCTATCTCAAGAGACCCAGTACTTC	CASSHGPLSQETQYF